The clone carrying this T cell receptor (beta chain) was counted only a few times. Antigen unknown. This sample was included in a study of cytomegalovirus exposure and HLA in healthy donors. Germline-derived CDR1 and CDR2 are MNHNY and SVGAGI (reference sequence). The CDR3 is 14 amino acids. V was clipped by 6 bases and J by 7 bases; unmatched bases: 8. PCR used 60 Vbeta primers and 13 Jbeta primers. Here immunoSEQ multiplex PCR was the method, and the copy in TCRdb shows in-frame clones only, minus some. The table includes some 140,000 clones, about 74% detected once. Study results and caveats: The productive fraction for most TCR beta V segments was about 90% or about 30% in an earlier analysis.

Source material: PBMCs. This clonotype was obtained from a man between 35 and 55 years old in good health and CMV-seronegative. The rearrangement joins TRBV6-6 to TRBJ1-4; 7 bases match TRBD1. CDR3 DNA: TGTGCCAGCAGGTTGACAGGGTACGCTGAAAAACTGTTTTTT. This gives the protein CASRLTGYAEKLFF.